This TCR beta chain was profiled in a study of T-cell reconstitution after alpha-beta-depleted transplantation in children. This clonotype was recorded once. No antigen is known for it. A much larger clone sits a single nucleotide away, making a read error possible. Because it lacks the conserved phenylalanine or tryptophan at the end, this CDR3 is likely a read error. Study-wide results and limits: T-cell numbers and diversity one year post-transplant derived largely from freshly generated T cells.

V gave up 5 bases and J gave up 7 bases, with 12 bases separating them. Germline loops: CDR1 SGHVS, CDR2 FQNEAQ. This CDR3 is built from 12 residues. A TCRbeta library incorporating unique molecular identifiers was prepared. From the PCR reads, TCRdb called clonotypes with MiXCR, one entry per CDR3 protein. Altogether about 200,000 distinct CDR3 sequences are present, approximately 6% being singletons, with the ten largest covering around 4.1%. This rearrangement joins TRBV7-8 to TRBJ2-7; D gene ambiguous. The starting material was PBMCs, obtained before TCRalphabeta/CD19-depleted stem cell transplant. The TCR originated in a girl under three years old with combined immunodeficiency, due to receive a stem cell transplant. The DNA of the CDR3 is TGTGCCAGCAGCCCGTTAACCGCGGAGCAGTACTAC. Its translation is CASSPLTAEQYY.